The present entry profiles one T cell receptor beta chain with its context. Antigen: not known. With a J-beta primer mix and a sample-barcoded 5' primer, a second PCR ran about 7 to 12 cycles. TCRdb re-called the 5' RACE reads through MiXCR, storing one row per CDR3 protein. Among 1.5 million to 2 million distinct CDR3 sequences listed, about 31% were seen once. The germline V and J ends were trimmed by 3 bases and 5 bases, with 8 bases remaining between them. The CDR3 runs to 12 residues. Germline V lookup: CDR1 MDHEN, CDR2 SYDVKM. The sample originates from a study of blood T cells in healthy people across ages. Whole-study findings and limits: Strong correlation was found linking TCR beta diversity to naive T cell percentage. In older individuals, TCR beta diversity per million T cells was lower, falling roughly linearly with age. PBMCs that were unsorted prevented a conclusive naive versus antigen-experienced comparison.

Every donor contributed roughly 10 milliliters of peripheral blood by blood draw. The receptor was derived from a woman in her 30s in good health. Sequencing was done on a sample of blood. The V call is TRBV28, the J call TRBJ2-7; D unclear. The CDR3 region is CASSFQNHEQYF. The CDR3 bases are TGTGCCAGCAGTTTCCAGAACCACGAGCAGTACTTC.